This is a list of T cell receptor beta chains from one sample in a study of blood T cell repertoires in COVID-19. Only in-frame clones appear in the TCRdb table, and some are missing; sequencing was by immunoSEQ multiplex PCR. The sample has under 35,000 clones, approximately 85% seen once. Sequencing used peripheral blood. The receptors originated from a woman aged 60 to 75 with active COVID-19. Both conserved end residues are part of each CDR3. The D gene is left open where the match is weak. Only part of the rows carry a size: once, few, many, or a class if the clone is expanded.

d_call	v_call	clone_size	j_call	cdr3_aa	cdr3_nt
TRBD2	TRBV19	.	TRBJ2-7	CASSMGLAGGVHEQYF	TGTGCCAGTAGTATGGGACTAGCGGGAGGGGTCCACGAGCAGTACTTC
.	TRBV21-1	.	TRBJ1-2	CASSKGQDYGYTF	TGTGCCAGCAGCAAAGGTCAGGACTATGGCTACACCTTC
.	TRBV4-2	medium-sized	TRBJ2-2	CASSPWNTGELFF	TGTGCCAGCAGCCCTTGGAACACCGGGGAGCTGTTTTTT
TRBD2	TRBV7-3	.	TRBJ2-2	CASSLAGLARNTGELFF	TGTGCCAGCAGCTTAGCCGGACTAGCTAGGAACACCGGGGAGCTGTTTTTT
.	TRBV18	few	TRBJ2-1	CASSPDSLPNEQFF	TGTGCCAGCTCACCCGACAGCCTACCCAATGAGCAGTTCTTC
.	TRBV18	.	TRBJ2-2	CASSPGGELFF	TGTGCCAGCTCCCCGGGCGGGGAGCTGTTTTTT
.	TRBV7-2	.	TRBJ2-7	CASSQSGGPSEQYF	TGTGCCAGCAGCCAGAGTGGGGGCCCTAGCGAGCAGTACTTC
TRBD1	TRBV7-2	.	TRBJ1-2	CASSPVPGQVPRNSYTF	TGTGCCAGCAGCCCCGTCCCGGGACAGGTTCCTAGAAATAGTTACACCTTC
TRBD1	TRBV10-2	.	TRBJ1-6	CASSPGTGGSPLHF	TGCGCCAGCAGTCCCGGGACAGGGGGTTCACCCCTCCACTTT
TRBD2	TRBV9	.	TRBJ2-3	CASSVGSGRSDTQYF	TGTGCCAGCAGCGTTGGGAGCGGGAGGTCAGATACGCAGTATTTT
.	TRBV28	.	TRBJ2-5	CASSLLPRQETQYF	TGTGCCAGCAGTTTATTACCTAGGCAAGAGACCCAGTACTTC
TRBD2	TRBV24-1	.	TRBJ2-3	CATSAGGNNPYADTQYF	TGTGCCACCAGTGCCGGGGGGAATAATCCGTACGCAGATACGCAGTATTTT
.	TRBV11-2	once	TRBJ1-1	CASTPPVNTEAFF	TGTGCCAGCACCCCACCGGTGAACACTGAAGCTTTCTTT
TRBD2	TRBV7-9	.	TRBJ2-1	CASRPLAVYNEQFF	TGTGCCAGCAGACCTCTAGCGGTGTACAATGAGCAGTTCTTC
.	TRBV5-8	once	TRBJ1-2	CASSHLPENYGYTF	TGTGCCAGCAGCCATCTACCCGAGAACTATGGCTACACCTTC
.	TRBV10-1	.	TRBJ2-5	CASSDQGQETQYF	TGCGCCAGCAGTGATCAGGGGCAAGAGACCCAGTACTTC
.	TRBV19	few	TRBJ2-2	CASTGLRGGTGELFF	TGTGCCAGTACCGGACTCCGAGGGGGCACCGGGGAGCTGTTTTTT
TRBD2	TRBV19	.	TRBJ2-5	CASSRGLAGSQETQYF	TGTGCCAGTAGTAGGGGACTAGCGGGATCTCAAGAGACCCAGTACTTC
.	TRBV27	.	TRBJ2-2	CASSLEGEGTGELFF	TGTGCCAGCAGTTTAGAGGGCGAGGGCACCGGGGAGCTGTTTTTT
.	TRBV5-8	few	TRBJ1-3	CASFPVRVSSGNTIYF	TGTGCCAGCTTCCCCGTTCGGGTTAGCTCTGGAAACACCATATATTTT
.	TRBV27	.	TRBJ2-7	CASRRGLEQYF	TGTGCCAGCAGGCGGGGGCTCGAGCAGTACTTC
TRBD2	TRBV11-2	.	TRBJ2-1	CASSLGGLAGGRWNEQFF	TGTGCCAGCAGCTTAGGAGGGCTAGCGGGGGGGAGGTGGAATGAGCAGTTCTTC
.	TRBV5-1	.	TRBJ1-3	CASSLGTVGSGNTIYF	TGCGCCAGCAGCTTGGGGACAGTTGGCTCTGGAAACACCATATATTTT
TRBD2	TRBV11-2	.	TRBJ2-7	CASSTGLAGVREQYF	TGTGCCAGCAGCACAGGACTAGCGGGAGTGAGAGAGCAGTACTTC
TRBD2	TRBV13	once	TRBJ2-1	CASSSSGRAGTYNEQFF	TGTGCCAGCAGCTCTAGCGGGAGGGCCGGAACCTACAATGAGCAGTTCTTC
.	TRBV7-8	.	TRBJ1-3	CASSLSSGNTIYF	TGTGCCAGCAGCTTATCGAGCGGAAACACCATATATTTT
TRBD2	TRBV18	.	TRBJ2-1	CASSPSLTSGSYNEQFF	TGTGCCAGCTCACCCTCTCTGACTAGCGGCTCCTACAATGAGCAGTTCTTC
.	TRBV2	few	TRBJ1-1	CAERQQPNTEAFF	TGTGCCGAAAGACAGCAACCGAACACTGAAGCTTTCTTT
.	TRBV7-2	.	TRBJ1-2	CASSVGGFSGYTF	TGTGCCAGCAGCGTCGGGGGGTTCTCTGGCTACACCTTC
.	TRBV9	.	TRBJ2-3	CASSVGWEPDTQYF	TGTGCCAGCAGCGTAGGTTGGGAGCCAGATACGCAGTATTTT
TRBD2	TRBV7-3	once	TRBJ2-1	CASSFLASGRGRSYNEQFF	TGTGCCAGCAGCTTTTTGGCTAGCGGGCGTGGGAGATCCTACAATGAGCAGTTCTTC
TRBD2	TRBV27	.	TRBJ2-7	CASRMALARFGEQYF	TGTGCCAGCAGAATGGCACTAGCGAGATTTGGGGAGCAGTACTTC
.	TRBV27	.	TRBJ1-3	CASSFSTIYF	TGTGCCAGCAGTTTCTCCACCATATATTTT
.	TRBV29-1	.	TRBJ1-5	CSVGENLNQPQHF	TGCAGCGTTGGGGAGAACCTCAATCAGCCCCAGCATTTT
.	TRBV12-5	.	TRBJ2-2	CASGFSTGELFF	TGTGCTAGTGGTTTTTCTACCGGGGAGCTGTTTTTT
.	TRBV28	.	TRBJ1-2	CASSQGGYGYTF	TGTGCCAGCAGTCAGGGAGGCTATGGCTACACCTTC